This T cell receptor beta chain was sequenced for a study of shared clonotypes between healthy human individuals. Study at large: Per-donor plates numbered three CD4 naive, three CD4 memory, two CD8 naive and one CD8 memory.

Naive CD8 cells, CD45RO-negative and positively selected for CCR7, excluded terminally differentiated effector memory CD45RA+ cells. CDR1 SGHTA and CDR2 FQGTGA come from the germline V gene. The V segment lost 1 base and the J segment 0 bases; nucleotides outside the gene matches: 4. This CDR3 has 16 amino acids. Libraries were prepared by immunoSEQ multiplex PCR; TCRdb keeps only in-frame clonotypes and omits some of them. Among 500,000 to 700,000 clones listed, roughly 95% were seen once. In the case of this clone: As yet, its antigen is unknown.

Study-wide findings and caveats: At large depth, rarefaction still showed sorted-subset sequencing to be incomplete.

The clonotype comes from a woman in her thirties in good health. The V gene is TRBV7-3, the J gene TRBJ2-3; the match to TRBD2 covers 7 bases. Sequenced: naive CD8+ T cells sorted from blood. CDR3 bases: TGTGCCAGCAGCTTAATCGGTAGCGGGAGCACAGATACGCAGTATTTT. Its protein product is CASSLIGSGSTDTQYF.